Below, 7 T cell receptor beta chains from the same sample are listed, as sequenced in a study of cytomegalovirus exposure and HLA in healthy donors. Some clones are missing from TCRdb's copy, which holds only in-frame ones; the method was immunoSEQ multiplex PCR. This table holds tens of thousands of clones, over 85% found once. The material sequenced was PBMCs. The receptors derive from a woman younger than 35 in good health and CMV-seropositive.

The chain is built from TRBV15 and TRBJ1-2; D perhaps matches TRBD1 (5 bases). CDR3 length: 15 residues. The V end lost 1 base, the J end lost 4 bases, and 13 bases lay between the germline ends. Germline CDR1 and CDR2: LNHNV and YYDKDF (reference sequence). CDR3 DNA sequence: TGTGCCACCAGCAGAGCAGGGCTGGAGTTCTATGGCTACACCTTC. It specifies CATSRAGLEFYGYTF.

The V gene is TRBV18, the J gene TRBJ1-1; a possible D gene is TRBD1 (5 bases). This CDR3 has 15 residues. Looked up from germline, CDR1 is KGHSH and CDR2 is LQKENI. The V gene lost 6 bases and the J gene lost 4 bases, with 18 bases spanning the gap. The CDR3: CASSDRQNLGTEAFF. In DNA form, the CDR3 reads TGTGCCAGCTCCGATCGACAGAATCTAGGCACTGAAGCTTTCTTT. Looking up the rest from reference TRBV18 and TRBJ1-1 gives the full variable domain: NAGVMQNPRHLVRRRGQEARLRCSPMKGHSHVYWYRQLPEEGLKFMVYLQKENIIDESGMPKERFSAEFPKEGPSILRIQQVVRGDSAAYFCASSDRQNLGTEAFFGQGTRLTVV.

The CDR3 nucleotides read TGTGCCAGCAGCTTGGAGCGGGGGGGGCTCAATGAGCAGTTCTTC. Its translation: CASSLERGGLNEQFF. The rearrangement links TRBV5-4 to TRBJ2-1; TRBD2 matches 10 bases. V was clipped by 0 bases and J by 6 bases; unmatched bases: 3. There are 15 residues in the CDR3. In germline, CDR1 is SGHNT, CDR2 YYREEE (reference sequence).

The V and J genes are TRBV5-1 and TRBJ2-2; no reliable D call. The V gene lost 5 bases and the J gene lost 2 bases, with 10 bases spanning the gap. The CDR3 loop spans 14 amino acids. The V gene's germline CDR1 is SGHRS and CDR2 YFSETQ. CDR3 amino acids: CASRNNYNTGELFF. The CDR3 coding sequence is TGCGCCAGCAGAAACAACTATAACACCGGGGAGCTGTTTTTT.

This chain links TRBV5-1 with TRBJ1-4; D is possibly TRBD1 (6 bases). This CDR3 has 14 amino acids. Germline CDR1 and CDR2: SGHRS and YFSETQ. V lost 4 bases to trimming and J lost 5 bases, with 12 bases between them. CDR3 residues: CASSLDSRNEKLFF. The CDR3, as DNA: TGCGCCAGCAGCCTGGACAGTAGGAATGAAAAACTGTTTTTT.

The gene calls are TRBV28 and TRBJ2-1; 9 positions agree with TRBD2. V lost 5 bases and J lost 4; bases outside the gene matches: 9. CDR1 and CDR2 (germline): MDHEN, SYDVKM. The length of the CDR3 is 16 residues. CDR3 in DNA: TGTGCCAGCAGTACCCCCCTAGCGGGGATATACAATGAGCAGTTCTTC. Residues: CASSTPLAGIYNEQFF.

The gene calls are TRBV28 and TRBJ2-2; 8 nucleotides agree with TRBD2. This CDR3 is 15 amino acids long. Germline values: CDR1 MDHEN, CDR2 SYDVKM. Trimming cost V 6 bases and J 2 bases; bases outside gene matches: 5. The CDR3 DNA reads as TGTGCCAGCAGATCGGGGGGGGCCAACACCGGGGAGCTGTTTTTT. This sequence encodes CASRSGGANTGELFF.